This T cell receptor (beta chain) emerged from a study of cytomegalovirus exposure and HLA in healthy donors. As for the study in general: The study's early data release held roughly 91 million unique TCRs from HLA-typed donors.

Of note for this clone: The antigen remains unidentified.

Study-level results: In a later analysis, TCR beta V- and J-gene trimming was associated with a missense DCLRE1C variant.

The study ran its PCR with 60 Vbeta and 13 Jbeta primers. Sequenced by immunoSEQ multiplex PCR; TCRdb stores in-frame clones only, minus some. The repertoire holds about 190,000 clones, with roughly nine tenths as singletons. This CDR3 is built from 15 residues. V trimming: 4 bases; J trimming: 7 bases; junction bases outside the gene matches: 7. Germline V gives CDR1 LNHDA, CDR2 SQIVND (reference sequence). This chain joins TRBV19 and TRBJ1-6; TRBD1 agrees at 7 bases. This receptor was obtained from a boy younger than 10 in good health and CMV-seronegative. The sample taken for sequencing was PBMCs. CDR3 residues: CASSKLGQLNSPLHF. CDR3 bases: TGTGCCAGTAGTAAATTGGGACAGCTCAATTCACCCCTCCACTTT.